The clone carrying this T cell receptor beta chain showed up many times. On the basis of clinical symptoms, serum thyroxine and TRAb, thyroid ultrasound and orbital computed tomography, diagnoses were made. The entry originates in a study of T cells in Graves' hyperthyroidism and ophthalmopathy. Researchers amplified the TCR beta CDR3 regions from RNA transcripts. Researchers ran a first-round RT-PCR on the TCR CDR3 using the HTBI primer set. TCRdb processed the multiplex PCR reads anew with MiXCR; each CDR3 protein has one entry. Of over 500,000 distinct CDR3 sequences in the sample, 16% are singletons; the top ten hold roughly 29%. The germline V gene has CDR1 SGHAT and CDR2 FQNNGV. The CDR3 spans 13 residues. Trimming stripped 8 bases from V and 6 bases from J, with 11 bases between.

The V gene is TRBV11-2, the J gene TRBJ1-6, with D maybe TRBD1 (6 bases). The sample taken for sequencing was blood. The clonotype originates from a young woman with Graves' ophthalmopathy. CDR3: CASGTDSNSPLHF. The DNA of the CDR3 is TGTGCCAGCGGCACGGACAGTAATTCACCCCTCCACTTT.